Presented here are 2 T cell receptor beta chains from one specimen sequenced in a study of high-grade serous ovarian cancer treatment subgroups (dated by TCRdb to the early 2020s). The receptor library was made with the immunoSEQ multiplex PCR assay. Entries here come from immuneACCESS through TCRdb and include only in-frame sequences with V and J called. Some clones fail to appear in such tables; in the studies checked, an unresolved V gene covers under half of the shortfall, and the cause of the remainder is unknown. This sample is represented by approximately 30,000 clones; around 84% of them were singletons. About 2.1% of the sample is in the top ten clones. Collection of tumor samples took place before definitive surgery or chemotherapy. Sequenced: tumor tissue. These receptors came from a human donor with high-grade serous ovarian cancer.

DNA of the CDR3: TGTGCCAGCAGCTTAGACCAGGCGTACTACGAGCAGTACTTC. Its translation: CASSLDQAYYEQYF. The V gene is TRBV7-2, the J gene TRBJ2-7, with D unresolved. Germline V gives CDR1 SGHTA, CDR2 FQGNSA. The ends were cut back, 1 base at V and 3 bases at J, with 10 bases in the middle. The CDR3 is 14 residues long.

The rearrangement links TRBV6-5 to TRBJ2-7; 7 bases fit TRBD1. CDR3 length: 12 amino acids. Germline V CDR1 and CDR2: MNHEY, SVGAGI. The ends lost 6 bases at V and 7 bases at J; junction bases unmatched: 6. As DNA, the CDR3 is TGTGCCAGCAGCAGACAGGGTCTTGAGCAGTACTTC. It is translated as CASSRQGLEQYF.